This T cell receptor (beta chain) emerged from a study of CD8 T cells in Susac syndrome. Random hexamers served to reverse transcribe about 0.45 to 1 ug RNA. Multiplex immunoSEQ PCR targeted 54 Vbeta and 13 Jbeta TCR beta segments. One entry per CDR3 protein results from TCRdb running MiXCR on the immunoSEQ multiplex PCR reads. This sample has around 160,000 distinct CDR3 sequences, with roughly 95% found just once. CDR3 length: 12 residues. Germline CDR1 reads SEHNR; CDR2 reads FQNEAQ (reference sequence). V lost 0 bases, J lost 5 bases, and 2 bases lay in between. The multiple sclerosis control group was made up of treatment-naive patients with stable or active relapsing-remitting disease. TEMRA cells were FACS-enriched, while CD8+ and CD4+ T cells were negatively isolated.

Sequencing was performed on CD4+ T cells from PBMCs. This TCR came from a human donor with multiple sclerosis. The chain couples TRBV7-9 to TRBJ1-5; D is ambiguous. The CDR3 protein is CASSLADQPQHF. CDR3 bases: TGTGCCAGCAGCTTAGCGGATCAGCCCCAGCATTTT.